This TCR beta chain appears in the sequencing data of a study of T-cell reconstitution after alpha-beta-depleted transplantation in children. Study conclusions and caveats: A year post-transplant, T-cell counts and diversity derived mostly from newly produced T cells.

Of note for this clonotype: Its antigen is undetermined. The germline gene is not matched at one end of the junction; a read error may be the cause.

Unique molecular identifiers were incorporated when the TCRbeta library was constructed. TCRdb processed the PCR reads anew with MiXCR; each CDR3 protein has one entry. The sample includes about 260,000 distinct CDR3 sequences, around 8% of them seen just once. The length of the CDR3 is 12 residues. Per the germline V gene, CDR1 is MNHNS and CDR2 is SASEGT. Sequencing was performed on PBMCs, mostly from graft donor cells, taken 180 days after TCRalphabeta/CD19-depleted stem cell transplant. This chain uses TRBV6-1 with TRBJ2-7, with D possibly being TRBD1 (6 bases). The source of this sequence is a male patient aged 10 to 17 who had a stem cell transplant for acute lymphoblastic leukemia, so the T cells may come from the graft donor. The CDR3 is CANSIRGYEQYF. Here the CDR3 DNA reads TGTGCCAACAGTATCAGGGGCTACGAGCAGTACTTC.